The next 16 T cell receptor beta chains were all read from a single sample in a study of shared clonotypes between healthy human individuals. Data came from immunoSEQ multiplex PCR; TCRdb stores just in-frame clones and leaves some out. This sample yields about 2.1 million clones, of which about 93% are seen a single time; more than 1.5% belongs to the top ten. Naive CD8 populations comprised CD45RO-negative cells positively selected for CCR7, excluding terminally differentiated effector memory CD45RA+ cells. Sequencing was performed on naive CD8+ T cells from PBMCs. These receptors all come from a man aged 18 to 30 in good health. Some clones in this sample may be carry-over from other donors' samples.

This clone was counted only a few times. The same CDR3 can be traced to other DNA sequences in this sample. CDR3 nucleotide sequence: TGTGCCAGCAGCTTAGATCCCAATGAGCAGTTCTTC. It specifies CASSLDPNEQFF. The gene calls are TRBV7-9 and TRBJ2-1, with D unresolved. The germline V and J ends were trimmed by 1 base and 6 bases, with 4 bases remaining between them. Germline assignment: CDR1 SEHNR and CDR2 FQNEAQ (reference sequence). CDR3 size: 12 residues.

Points on this clone: Other DNA variants within this sample encode the same CDR3. The chain uses TRBV7-6 and TRBJ1-1; D not resolved. The CDR3 covers 13 residues. Germline V gene lookup returns CDR1 SGHVS and CDR2 FNYEAQ. V was trimmed by 1 base and J by 1 base, leaving 4 bases between them. The DNA for the CDR3 is TGTGCCAGCAGCTTAGGCCAGAACACTGAAGCTTTCTTT. Amino acid sequence: CASSLGQNTEAFF.

This clone showed up just once. The identical CDR3 is also encoded by other nucleotide sequences in the sample. The chain couples TRBV27 to TRBJ2-1; unclear D gene. This CDR3 is 15 amino acids long. V lost 2 bases and J 2 bases, leaving 10 bases between the germline ends. Germline loops: CDR1 MNHEY, CDR2 SMNVEV (reference sequence). CDR3 region: CASSLGQNPYNEQFF. CDR3 DNA sequence: TGTGCCAGCAGTTTAGGGCAGAACCCCTACAATGAGCAGTTCTTC.

This clone was seen just once. The genes are TRBV10-3 and TRBJ2-1, with TRBD2 identical over 8 bases. V trimming: 9 bases; J trimming: 8 bases; junction bases outside the gene matches: 18. Germline V gives CDR1 ENHRY, CDR2 SYGVKD. The CDR3 sequence is 16 residues long. The DNA for the CDR3 is TGTGCCATTAACCCTCGGGAGCGGGAGACGATGGATGAGCAGTTCTTC. Amino acids: CAINPRERETMDEQFF.

The chain employs TRBV5-8 and TRBJ2-3, with TRBD2 matching over 10 bases. The CDR3 contains 15 residues. With 6 bases clipped from V and 4 bases from J, the junction kept 8 bases outside the gene matches. CDR1 and CDR2 (germline): SGHTS, YDEGEE. The CDR3 is CASTLTSGTSDTQYF. The CDR3 DNA sequence: TGTGCCAGCACCCTCACTAGCGGGACTTCAGATACGCAGTATTTT.

The chain combines TRBV7-9 with TRBJ2-4, with 7 bases matching TRBD1. V lost 5 bases and J lost 7; bases outside the gene matches: 5. CDR1 and CDR2 (germline): SEHNR, FQNEAQ (reference sequence). The CDR3 extends over 13 amino acids. CDR3 sequence reads: CASSETGTNIQYF. CDR3 bases: TGTGCCAGCAGCGAGACAGGGACGAACATTCAGTACTTC.

CDR3 in amino acids: CASSLEWGRSVNTEAFF. CDR3 bases: TGCGCCAGCAGCTTGGAATGGGGGAGGTCGGTGAACACTGAAGCTTTCTTT. The rearrangement joins TRBV5-1 to TRBJ1-1, with D possibly TRBD1 on 5 matching bases. The CDR3 is 17 amino acids. Germline CDR1 SGHRS, CDR2 YFSETQ. The germline V and J ends were trimmed by 0 bases and 0 bases, with 15 bases remaining between them.

The chain couples TRBV18 to TRBJ2-7; perhaps TRBD1 as D (6 bases). Germline CDR1 is KGHSH and CDR2 is LQKENI. The CDR3 extends over 15 amino acids. V was trimmed by 4 bases and J by 1 base, leaving 14 bases between them. The DNA for the CDR3 is TGTGCCAGCTCACAATCCGGGACACGATCCTACGAGCAGTACTTC. This encodes CASSQSGTRSYEQYF.

CDR3 DNA: TGTGCCTGGAGTGTAATATCGGGGGCGGATACGCAGTATTTT. It is translated as CAWSVISGADTQYF. The chain links TRBV30 to TRBJ2-3, with D perhaps given as TRBD1 or TRBD2 (6 bases each). V was pared by 0 bases and J by 6 bases, with 13 bases between. The germline V gene has CDR1 GTSNPN and CDR2 SVGIG (reference sequence). There are 14 residues in the CDR3.

The chain recombines TRBV7-9 with TRBJ1-2; D remains ambiguous. Trimming removed 5 bases from V and 4 bases from J, with 14 bases in between. Germline V CDR1 and CDR2: SEHNR, FQNEAQ (reference sequence). The CDR3 runs to 14 residues. CDR3 in DNA: TGTGCCAGCAGCCAAACCACGGGCGGCTATGGCTACACCTTC. Protein sequence: CASSQTTGGYGYTF.

This sequence joins TRBV27 and TRBJ1-1; D is unresolved. CDR1 and CDR2 (germline): MNHEY, SMNVEV (reference sequence). The CDR3 is 13 amino acids. Between the trimmed V and J ends, which lost 4 bases and 2 bases, there was a span of 8 bases. CDR3 sequence: CASSWQINTEAFF. CDR3 bases: TGTGCCAGCAGTTGGCAGATAAACACTGAAGCTTTCTTT.

The rearrangement uses TRBV6-5 and TRBJ1-5, with D perhaps TRBD1 (6 bases). V was trimmed by 5 bases and J by 5 bases, leaving 13 bases between them. The CDR3 contains 14 residues. Looked up from germline, CDR1 is MNHEY and CDR2 is SVGAGI. The CDR3 loop reads CASSQDSEDQPQHF. The DNA for the CDR3 is TGTGCCAGCAGTCAGGACAGCGAGGATCAGCCCCAGCATTTT.

This chain links TRBV27 with TRBJ2-3; D not resolved. The CDR3 contains 14 residues. Germline-derived CDR1 and CDR2 are MNHEY and SMNVEV (reference sequence). V was trimmed by 3 bases and J by 1 base, leaving 8 bases between them. Here the CDR3 DNA reads TGTGCCAGCAGTTTCGGAATGGGCACAGATACGCAGTATTTT. Its translation: CASSFGMGTDTQYF.

CDR3 region: CASSPFPVKGSYEQYF. The CDR3 bases are TGTGCCAGCAGCCCATTCCCAGTGAAGGGCTCCTACGAGCAGTACTTC. The chain carries TRBV11-2 and TRBJ2-7; D remains unclear. Germline V lookup: CDR1 SGHAT, CDR2 FQNNGV. The CDR3 totals 16 residues. V was trimmed by 5 bases and J by 0 bases, leaving 17 bases between them.

The gene calls are TRBV28 and TRBJ1-4; D is uncertain. The CDR3 contains 15 residues. The germline CDR1 and CDR2 sequences are MDHEN and SYDVKM. Trimming left V 3 bases short and J 4 bases short, with 12 bases between. The CDR3 is CASSFISGINEKLFF. The DNA for the CDR3 is TGTGCCAGCAGTTTCATCTCGGGGATTAATGAAAAACTGTTTTTT.

The rearrangement joins TRBV9 to TRBJ1-5; D gene ambiguous. The ends were cut back, 3 bases at V and 10 bases at J, with 11 bases in the middle. CDR1 and CDR2 (germline): SGDLS, YYNGEE. CDR3 length: 12 residues. DNA of the CDR3: TGTGCCAGCAGCGGGGAGACGGGACCCCAGCATTTT. Translating gives CASSGETGPQHF.